The next 12 T cell receptor beta chains were all read from a single sample in a study of post-analysis software for immune sequencing data. Unique molecular identifiers were built into the TCR beta cDNA libraries. TCRdb recomputed calls from the PCR reads with MiXCR, one row per CDR3 protein. The sample includes 650,000 to 850,000 distinct CDR3 sequences, 53% seen only once; the top ten take about 4.8%. For these receptors, no antigen is known. Whole-study results and caveats: About five TRBV segments were more frequent in patients than controls; TRBV5-6, TRBV5-1 and TRBV20-1 belonged to this group.

Sequenced: blood. The receptors come from a girl aged 10 to 17 with multiple sclerosis.

The chain is built from TRBV5-1 and TRBJ2-3, with 7 bases lining up with TRBD1. CDR1 is SGHRS, CDR2 YFSETQ, per germline. The CDR3 totals 14 residues. Germline trimming cut 6 bases from V and 2 bases from J; bases unmatched to any gene: 6. As DNA, the CDR3 is TGCGCCAGCATACCGGGACAGAACACAGATACGCAGTATTTT. This translates into CASIPGQNTDTQYF.

J is TRBJ1-6 and V is TRBV7-3, with 7 bases aligning to TRBD1. CDR3 length equals 14 residues. Germline V CDR1 and CDR2: SGHTA, FQGTGA. J lost 7 bases, V lost 2 bases, and 2 bases had no gene match. The chain's CDR3 is CASSLLTGNSPLHF. CDR3 DNA sequence: TGTGCCAGCAGCTTATTGACAGGGAATTCACCCCTCCACTTT.

The rearrangement links TRBV7-2 to TRBJ1-5; TRBD1 agrees at 10 bases. Germline V gives CDR1 SGHTA, CDR2 FQGNSA. V lost 6 bases, J lost 5 bases, and 7 bases stayed unmatched. The CDR3 contains 15 residues. CDR3 protein: CASSRGQGPYQPQHF. The CDR3 coding sequence is TGTGCCAGCAGTAGGGGACAGGGGCCTTATCAGCCCCAGCATTTT.

This chain links TRBV5-1 with TRBJ2-1, with TRBD1 identical over 11 bases. This CDR3 is built from 15 residues. Looked up from germline, CDR1 is SGHRS and CDR2 is YFSETQ. V dropped 6 bases and J dropped 9; count of bases not matched to a gene: 11. In DNA form, the CDR3 reads TGCGCCAGCACCTTCGGGACAGGGGGAGTCGGTGAGCAGTTCTTC. This codes for CASTFGTGGVGEQFF. Full variable domain (outside the CDR3, taken from reference TRBV5-1 and TRBJ2-1): KAGVTQTPRYLIKTRGQQVTLSCSPISGHRSVSWYQQTPGQGLQFLFEYFSETQRNKGNFPGRFSGRQFSNSRSEMNVSTLELGDSALYLCASTFGTGGVGEQFFGPGTRLTVL.

The chain uses TRBV29-1 and TRBJ2-5, with a weak D call TRBD1 (6 bases). The CDR3 length is 13 residues. Germline CDR1 and CDR2: SQVTM and ANQGSEA. V was shortened by 7 bases and J by 11 bases, with 23 bases between the two germline ends. As DNA, the CDR3 is TGCAGCGGAACTACAGGGTCCTACAATGAGCAGTACTTC. Residues: CSGTTGSYNEQYF. Based on the CDR3 plus reference TRBV29-1 and TRBJ2-5, the full variable domain is SAVISQKPSRDICQRGTSLTIQCQVDSQVTMMFWYRQQPGQSLTLIATANQGSEATYESGFVIDKFPISRPNLTFSTLTVSNMSPEDSSIYLCSGTTGSYNEQYFGPGTRLLVL.

This clonotype was picked up a small number of times. The V gene is TRBV29-1, the J gene TRBJ2-3; no clear D. The germline CDR1 and CDR2 sequences are SQVTM and ANQGSEA. This CDR3 region has 14 residues. The V end lost 7 bases, the J end lost 1 base, and 15 bases lay between the germline ends. DNA for the CDR3: TGCAGCGCTACGGACGCCTCTCGCACAGATACGCAGTATTTT. The encoded protein is CSATDASRTDTQYF.

The chain couples TRBV4-2 to TRBJ2-7, with unresolved D. V lost 0 bases to trimming and J lost 2 bases, with 5 bases between them. Germline V gives CDR1 LGHNA, CDR2 YNFKEQ. This CDR3 is 13 amino acids long. This chain's CDR3 is CASSQEGTYEQYF. For the CDR3, the DNA is TGTGCCAGCAGCCAAGAAGGTACCTACGAGCAGTACTTC.

The rearrangement joins TRBV5-6 to TRBJ2-6; possible D gene TRBD2, 6 bases. Trimming removed 4 bases at V and 2 bases at J, with 13 bases between. Germline V lookup: CDR1 SGHDT, CDR2 YYEEEE. The CDR3 totals 16 residues. CDR3 residues: CASSPQRGTGANVLTF. The DNA of the CDR3 is TGTGCCAGCAGCCCCCAACGGGGGACTGGGGCCAACGTCCTGACTTTC.

V and J are TRBV4-1 and TRBJ1-1; 9 nucleotides match TRBD1. Germline-derived CDR1 and CDR2 are MGHRA and YSYEKL. V shed 5 bases and J 0 bases; nucleotides not matched to a gene: 7. The length of the CDR3 is 16 residues. CDR3 amino acids: CASSITGGGVNTEAFF. The CDR3 nucleotides read TGCGCCAGCAGCATAACAGGGGGCGGGGTGAACACTGAAGCTTTCTTT.

The gene calls are TRBV6-6 and TRBJ2-1, with D perhaps matching TRBD1 or TRBD2 (5 bases each). This CDR3 has 15 amino acids. Germline V gene lookup returns CDR1 MNHNY and CDR2 SVGAGI (reference sequence). V was shortened by 6 bases and J by 5 bases, with 17 bases between the two germline ends. The CDR3: CASRGTAGWDNEQFF. The CDR3 DNA sequence: TGTGCCAGCAGGGGGACCGCAGGATGGGACAATGAGCAGTTCTTC.

The V gene is TRBV4-1, the J gene TRBJ1-6; 8 bases are a match to TRBD1. Germline V gene sequence: CDR1 MGHRA, CDR2 YSYEKL. This CDR3 comprises 16 residues. V gave up 4 bases and J gave up 10 bases; unmatched junction bases: 12. The CDR3 spells CASSPEPGQAKSPLHF. In nucleotides, the CDR3 is TGCGCCAGCAGCCCCGAACCGGGACAGGCCAAATCACCCCTCCACTTT.

V and J are TRBV7-9 and TRBJ2-5; no firm D call. The CDR3 has 16 residues. The V gene lost 2 bases and the J gene lost 1 base, with 14 bases spanning the gap. Germline CDR1 and CDR2: SEHNR and FQNEAQ (reference sequence). The CDR3 spells CASSLYSPVTQETQYF. The CDR3, as DNA: TGTGCCAGCAGCTTATACTCCCCAGTTACCCAAGAGACCCAGTACTTC.